This record covers a single T cell receptor (beta chain). Its target is unknown. As for time point: blood from clinic visit 5 months post-surgery; TSC patient then seizure free. Only cases whose brain tissue showed the highest T cell transcript signatures were sequenced. Before surgery, patients took at least one anti-epileptic drug. The entry originates in a study of brain T cells in children with intractable seizures. Whole-study results and caveats: Absence of clones before surgery may stem from lower sequencing depth.

Sequencing used immunoSEQ multiplex PCR; TCRdb keeps in-frame clones, though not all of them. The table lists 340,000 or so clones, over 90% of them singletons. This CDR3 is built from 11 residues. The germline V gene encodes CDR1 KGHDR and CDR2 SFDVKD. Trimming took off 0 bases at V and 12 bases at J, with 5 bases between the two ends. The source material was peripheral blood, sampled around 5 months after surgery. The receptor comes from a boy younger than two with tuberous sclerosis and intractable seizures. This sequence joins TRBV24-1 and TRBJ2-1; D gene unclear. CDR3 nucleotides: TGTGCCACCAGTGATTTGCTAAGGCAGTTCTTC. It specifies CATSDLLRQFF.